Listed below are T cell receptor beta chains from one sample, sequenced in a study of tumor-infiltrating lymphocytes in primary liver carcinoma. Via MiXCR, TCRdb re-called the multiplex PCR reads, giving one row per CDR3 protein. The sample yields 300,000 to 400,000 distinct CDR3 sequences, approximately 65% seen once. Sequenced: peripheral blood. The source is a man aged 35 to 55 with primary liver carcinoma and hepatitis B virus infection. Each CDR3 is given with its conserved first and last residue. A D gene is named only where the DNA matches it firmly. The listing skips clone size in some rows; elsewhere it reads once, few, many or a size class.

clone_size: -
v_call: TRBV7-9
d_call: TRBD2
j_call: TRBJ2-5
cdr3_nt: TGTGCCAGCAGCTTATTAGGCCAGCGGGGAGAGGCCCAGTACTTC
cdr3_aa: CASSLLGQRGEAQYF

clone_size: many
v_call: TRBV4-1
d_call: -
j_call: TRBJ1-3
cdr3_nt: TGCGCCAGCAGCCAAGCCGGGGCTGGAAACACCATATATTTT
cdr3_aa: CASSQAGAGNTIYF

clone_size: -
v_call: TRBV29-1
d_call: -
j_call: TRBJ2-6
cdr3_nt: TGCAGCGTGACAAGGGGTGGTGGCGCCAACGTCCTGACTTTC
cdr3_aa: CSVTRGGGANVLTF

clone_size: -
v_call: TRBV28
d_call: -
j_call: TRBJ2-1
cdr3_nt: TGTGCCAGCAGAACGGGACGGGAGCAAAATGAGAAGTTCTTC
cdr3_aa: CASRTGREQNEKFF

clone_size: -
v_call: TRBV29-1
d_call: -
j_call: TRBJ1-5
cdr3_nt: TGCGGCGTTGCGACAGTCAGCAATCAGCCCCAGCATTTT
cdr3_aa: CGVATVSNQPQHF

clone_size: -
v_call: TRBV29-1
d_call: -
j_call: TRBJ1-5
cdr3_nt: TGCAGCCTTGGCGGGGTGGGGCAGCCCCAGCATTTT
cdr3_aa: CSLGGVGQPQHF

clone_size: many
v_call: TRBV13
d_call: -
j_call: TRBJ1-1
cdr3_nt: TGTGCCAGCAGTTTAGTGAACACTGAAGCTTTCTTT
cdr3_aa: CASSLVNTEAFF

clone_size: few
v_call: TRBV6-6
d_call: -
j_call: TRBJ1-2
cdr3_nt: TGTGCCAGCATTTCCACGTTAGCTAACTATGGCTACACCTTC
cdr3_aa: CASISTLANYGYTF

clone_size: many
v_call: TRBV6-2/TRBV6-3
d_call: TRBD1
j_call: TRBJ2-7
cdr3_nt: TGTGCCAGCAGAGGGGACAGACTCTACGAGCAGTACTTC
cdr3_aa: CASRGDRLYEQYF

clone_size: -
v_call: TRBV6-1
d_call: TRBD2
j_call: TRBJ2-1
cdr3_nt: TGTGCCAGCAGTATAGCGGGGGATGAGCAGTTCTTT
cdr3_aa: CASSIAGDEQFF

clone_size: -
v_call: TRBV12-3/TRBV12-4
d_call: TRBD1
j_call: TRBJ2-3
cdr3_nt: TGTGCCAGCAGTTTAGTAGGGACAGGGTTCGGTCAGCCCCAGTATTTT
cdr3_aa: CASSLVGTGFGQPQYF

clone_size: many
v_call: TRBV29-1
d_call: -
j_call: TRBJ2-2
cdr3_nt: TGCAGCGTTGAGGTCAGGGTCACCGGGGAGCTGTTTTTT
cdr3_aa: CSVEVRVTGELFF

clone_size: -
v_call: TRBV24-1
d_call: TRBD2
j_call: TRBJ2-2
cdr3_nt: TGTGCCACCAGTGAGGCTAGCGGGCCCTTCCGAAACACCGGGGAGCTGTTTTTT
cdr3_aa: CATSEASGPFRNTGELFF

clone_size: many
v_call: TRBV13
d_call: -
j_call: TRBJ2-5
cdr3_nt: TGTGCCAGCAGCAGCCGACACCGCGAGGAGACCCAGTACTTC
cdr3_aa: CASSSRHREETQYF

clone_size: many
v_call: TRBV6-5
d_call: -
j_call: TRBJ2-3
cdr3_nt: TGTGCCAGCGGATTAGCCCTTACAGATACGCAGTATTTT
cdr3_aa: CASGLALTDTQYF

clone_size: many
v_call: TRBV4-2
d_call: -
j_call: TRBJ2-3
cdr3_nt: TGTGCCAGCAGCCAAGATCCGACTAGCACAGATACGCAGTATTTT
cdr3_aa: CASSQDPTSTDTQYF

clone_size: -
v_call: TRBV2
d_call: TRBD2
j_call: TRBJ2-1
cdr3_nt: TGTGCCAGCGGCGGGGGGAACCAGTTCTTC
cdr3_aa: CASGGGNQFF

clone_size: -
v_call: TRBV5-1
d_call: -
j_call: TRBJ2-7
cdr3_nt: TGCGCCAGCAGCGCCCTGCGGGGATATTCCTACGATCAGTACTTC
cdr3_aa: CASSALRGYSYDQYF

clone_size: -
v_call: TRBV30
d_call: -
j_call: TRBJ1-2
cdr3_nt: TGTGCCTGGAGTCCGGACAGTTATGGCTACACCTTC
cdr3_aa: CAWSPDSYGYTF

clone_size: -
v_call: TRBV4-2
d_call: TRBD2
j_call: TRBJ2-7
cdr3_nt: TGTGCCAACAGCCAAGATAGTGCTAGCGGCAGCCTTAAGACCCCCTACGAACAGTACTTC
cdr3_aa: CANSQDSASGSLKTPYEQYF

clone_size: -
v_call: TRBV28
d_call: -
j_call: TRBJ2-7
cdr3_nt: TGTGCCAGCCGTACTGCCAGCGGGCAATCCTACGAGCACTACTTC
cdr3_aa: CASRTASGQSYEHYF

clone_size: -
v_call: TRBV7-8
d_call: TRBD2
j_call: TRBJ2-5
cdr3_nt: TGTGCCAGCAGCTTAGTTCGTGGGAGGGCCGGAGAGACCCAGTACTTC
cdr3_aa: CASSLVRGRAGETQYF

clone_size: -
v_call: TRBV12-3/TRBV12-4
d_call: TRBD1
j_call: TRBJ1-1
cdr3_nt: TGTGCCAGCAGTACGACCCGGGACAGGGGCCCTGAAGCCTTCTTT
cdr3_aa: CASSTTRDRGPEAFF

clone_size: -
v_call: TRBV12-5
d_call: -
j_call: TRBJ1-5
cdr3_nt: TGTGCTAGTGGTGTCGGGGGCAATCAGCCCCAGCATTTT
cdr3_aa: CASGVGGNQPQHF

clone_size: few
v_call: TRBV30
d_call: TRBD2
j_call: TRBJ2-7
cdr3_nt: TGTGCCTGGAGGCGGGAGATCGGAGAGCAGTACTTC
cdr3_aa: CAWRREIGEQYF

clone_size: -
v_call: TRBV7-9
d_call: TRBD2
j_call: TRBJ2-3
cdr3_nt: TGTGCCGGCATCTTAACGGCGGGGGTCACAGATACGCAGTATTTT
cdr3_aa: CAGILTAGVTDTQYF

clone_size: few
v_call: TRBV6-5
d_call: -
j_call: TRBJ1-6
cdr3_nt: TGTGTCAGCAGCCGAGGGCGGACTTATCAGGGTTCACCCCTCCACTTT
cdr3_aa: CVSSRGRTYQGSPLHF

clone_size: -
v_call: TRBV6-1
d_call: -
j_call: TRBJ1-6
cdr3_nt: TGTGCCGGCAGTGAAGAAAGAGAATCACCCCTCCACTTT
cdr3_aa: CAGSEERESPLHF

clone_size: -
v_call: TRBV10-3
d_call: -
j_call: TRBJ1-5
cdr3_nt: TGTGTCATCAGTGAGCAGGGAGTGAATCAGCCCCAGCATTTT
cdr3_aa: CVISEQGVNQPQHF

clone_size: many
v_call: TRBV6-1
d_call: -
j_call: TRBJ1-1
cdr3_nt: TGTGCCAGCAGTCGCGATATCACAGGGCCGAACACTGAAGCTTTCTTT
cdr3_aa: CASSRDITGPNTEAFF

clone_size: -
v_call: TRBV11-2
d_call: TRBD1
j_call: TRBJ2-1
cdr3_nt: TGTGCCAGCAGCCCTACGACAGGGGTGAATGTGCAGTTCTTC
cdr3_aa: CASSPTTGVNVQFF

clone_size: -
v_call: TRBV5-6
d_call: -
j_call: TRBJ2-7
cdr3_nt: TGTTCCAGCCGGGGGTGGGGCGAGCAGTACTTC
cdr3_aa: CSSRGWGEQYF

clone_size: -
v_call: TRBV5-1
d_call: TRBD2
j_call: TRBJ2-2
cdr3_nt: TGCGCCAGCAGCCGGACTAGCGGTCGGTCCGGGGAGATGTTTTTT
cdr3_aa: CASSRTSGRSGEMFF

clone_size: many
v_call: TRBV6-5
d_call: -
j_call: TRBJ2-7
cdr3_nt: TGTGCCAGCACGAGGCAGGGGACGACCGAGCAGTACTTC
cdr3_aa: CASTRQGTTEQYF

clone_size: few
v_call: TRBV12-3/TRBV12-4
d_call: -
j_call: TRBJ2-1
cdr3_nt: TGTGCCAGCACTAGTAAGAATGAGCAGTTCTTC
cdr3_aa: CASTSKNEQFF

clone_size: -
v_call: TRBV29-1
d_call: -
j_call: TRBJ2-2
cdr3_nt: TGCAGCTTGAGGCCGGGGGCTCAAACCGGGGGGCTGTTTTTT
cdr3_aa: CSLRPGAQTGGLFF

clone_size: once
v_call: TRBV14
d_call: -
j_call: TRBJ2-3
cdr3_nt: TGTGCCAGAAGCCAAGAAGGGACCCTGGCCGATACGCAGTATTTT
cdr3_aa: CARSQEGTLADTQYF

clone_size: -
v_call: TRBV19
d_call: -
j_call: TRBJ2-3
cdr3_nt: TGTGCCAGTAGTACCGGATCGGGACTCCTAGCAGATACGCAGTATTTT
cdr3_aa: CASSTGSGLLADTQYF

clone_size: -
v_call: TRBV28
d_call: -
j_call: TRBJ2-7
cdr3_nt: TGTGCCAGCAGTCTAATTGGCGAGCAGTACTTC
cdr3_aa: CASSLIGEQYF

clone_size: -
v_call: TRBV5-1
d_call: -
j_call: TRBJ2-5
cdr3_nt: TGCGCCAGTACGGAAGGGCCCCAAGAGACCCAGTACTTC
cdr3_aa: CASTEGPQETQYF

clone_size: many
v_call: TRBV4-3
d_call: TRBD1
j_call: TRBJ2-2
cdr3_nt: TGCGCCAGCAGCCCAGGGACAGGGGAAACCGGGGAGCTGTTTTTT
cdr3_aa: CASSPGTGETGELFF

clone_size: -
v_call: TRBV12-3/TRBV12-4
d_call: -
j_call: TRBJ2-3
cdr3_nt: TGTACCAGCAGTTCTGCGATCGGACGCACAGATATGCAGTATTTT
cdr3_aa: CTSSSAIGRTDMQYF

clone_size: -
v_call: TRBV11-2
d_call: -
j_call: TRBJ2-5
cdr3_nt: TGTGTCAGCGGCTTACTCGGGGGTGGGAGAGAGACCCAGTACTTC
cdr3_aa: CVSGLLGGGRETQYF

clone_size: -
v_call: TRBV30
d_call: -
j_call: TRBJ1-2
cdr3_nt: TGTGCCTGGATTCCAAGGGCAGGGGTCCCCTATGGCTGCACCTTC
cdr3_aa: CAWIPRAGVPYGCTF

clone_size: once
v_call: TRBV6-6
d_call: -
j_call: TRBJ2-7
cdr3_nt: TGTGCCTGCAGATTTACAGGGACTACCTACGAGCAGTACTTC
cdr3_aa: CACRFTGTTYEQYF

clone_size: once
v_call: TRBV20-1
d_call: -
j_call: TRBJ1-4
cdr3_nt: TGCAGTGCTCCTGCCTCTCTTAATGAAAAACTGTTTTTT
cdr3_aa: CSAPASLNEKLFF

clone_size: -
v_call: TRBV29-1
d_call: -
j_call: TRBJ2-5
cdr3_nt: TGCAGCGTTACCGGCTGGGGAACAGAGACCCAGTACTTC
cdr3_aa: CSVTGWGTETQYF

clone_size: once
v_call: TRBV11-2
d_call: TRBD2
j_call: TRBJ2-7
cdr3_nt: TGTGTCAGCGGGCTATGGGGGGGTAACGAGCAGTACTTC
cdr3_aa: CVSGLWGGNEQYF

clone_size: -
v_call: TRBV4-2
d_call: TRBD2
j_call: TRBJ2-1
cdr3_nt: TGTGCCAGCAGCCAAGATCAGGCTAGCGGCTCCTACAATGAGCAGTTCTTC
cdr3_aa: CASSQDQASGSYNEQFF

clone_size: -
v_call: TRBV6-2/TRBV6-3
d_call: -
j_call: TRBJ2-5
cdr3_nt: TGTGCCAGCAGAGCTAGGATCGACGGGGAGACCCAGTACTTC
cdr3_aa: CASRARIDGETQYF

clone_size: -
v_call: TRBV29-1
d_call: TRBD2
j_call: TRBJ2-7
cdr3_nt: TGCAATGTTGAAGATTCTGCGGGAGTGGGCGAGCAGTACTTC
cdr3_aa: CNVEDSAGVGEQYF

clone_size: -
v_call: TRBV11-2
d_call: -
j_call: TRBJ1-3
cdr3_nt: TGTGCCGGCAGCTTAACCAGGGTGGACACCACATATTTT
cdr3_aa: CAGSLTRVDTTYF

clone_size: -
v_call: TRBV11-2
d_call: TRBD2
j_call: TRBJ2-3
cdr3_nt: TGTGCCAGCAGCTTAGGATCGGGAGGGCGGGATGTGCAGAATTTT
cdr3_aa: CASSLGSGGRDVQNF

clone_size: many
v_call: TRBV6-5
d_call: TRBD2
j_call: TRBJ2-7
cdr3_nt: TGTGCCAGCAGTCGAAGGACTAGCGGCCCCTACGAGCAGTACTTC
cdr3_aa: CASSRRTSGPYEQYF

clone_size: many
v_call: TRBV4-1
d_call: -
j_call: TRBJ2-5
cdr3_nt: TGCGCCAGCAGCCGGGACGTCCAAGAGACCCAGTACTTC
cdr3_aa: CASSRDVQETQYF

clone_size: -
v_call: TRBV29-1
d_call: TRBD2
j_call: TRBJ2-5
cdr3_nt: TGCAGCGTTCGGACTAGCGGGAGTTGGACAGAGACCCAGTACTTT
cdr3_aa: CSVRTSGSWTETQYF

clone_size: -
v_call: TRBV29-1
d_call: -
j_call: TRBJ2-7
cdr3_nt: TGCAGCGTCCCGGACGGGTACGAGCAGTGCTTC
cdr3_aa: CSVPDGYEQCF

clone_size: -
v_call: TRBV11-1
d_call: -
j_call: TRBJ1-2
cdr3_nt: TGTGCCTGCAGCCAGGTATTCGGATATGGCTACACCTTC
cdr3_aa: CACSQVFGYGYTF